This TCR beta chain was profiled in a study of human T cells and chemical hapten exposure. Study-wide results and caveats: Against controls, expanded TCRs gave rise to significantly more large CDR3 similarity clusters.

This clonotype appeared many times. No antigen is known for it. The time point is: pre-sensitization, week 0. Noted treatment: therapeutic diphenylcyclopropenone sensitization with weekly scalp DPC. Unseparated into fractions, whole blood served as the source from which total RNA was extracted. CDR3 length: 14 amino acids. From germline, CDR1 is ENHRY and CDR2 SYGVKD. V shed 6 bases and J shed 4 bases, with 13 bases lying between them. TCRdb recomputed calls from the RACE reads with MiXCR, one row per CDR3 protein. The data contain some 90,000 distinct CDR3 sequences, 7.5% to 9.5% of them singletons. This sequence was found in a man in his forties or fifties with alopecia areata. Some clones in this sample may be carry-over from other donors' samples. The material sequenced was whole blood, taken in connection with sensitization to the hapten diphenylcyclopropenone (DPC). This chain links TRBV10-3 with TRBJ1-3; the D gene is possibly TRBD1 (6 bases). The CDR3 nucleotides read TGTGCCATCAGAGACAGGACGGACGGAAACACCATATATTTT. Its translation is CAIRDRTDGNTIYF.